The T cell receptor beta chain described here comes from a study of lung T cells in sarcoidosis with Löfgren's syndrome (dated by TCRdb to 2017 to 2019). In the study overall: Sarcoidosis was characterized as a granulomatous disease that is mostly pulmonary, in which CD4+ T cells accumulate in bronchoalveolar lavage fluid. The repertoire analyses were focused on Lofgren's syndrome patients.

TCRdb records Illumina MiSeq as the sequencer. The raw public reads went through TCRdb reprocessing: fastp at Q25, MiXCR clone calling, in-frame beta chains kept. When rows share a CDR3 protein, they turn into one entry using the most common DNA and genes. Across this sample there are fewer than 80,000 distinct CDR3 sequences, with less than 25% seen only once. The top ten constitute under 3% of the sample. This clonotype was seen many times. Its specific antigen is unknown. No base qualities exist here, and no much larger clone lies one base off it. In the germline V gene, CDR1 corresponds to SGHTA and CDR2 to FQGNSA. V loses 5 bases, J loses 5 bases, and the germline ends lie 13 bases apart. The CDR3 has 14 amino acids, counting the end cysteine and phenylalanine. Only the CDR3 portion is preserved as DNA: 42 bases, with reading frame beginning at the first base. Broader findings and caveats from the paper: When alphabeta pairing was analyzed, TRAV12-1 tended to pair preferentially with TRBV2, and the resulting paired TCRs displayed CDR3 homology. Recognition of a sarcoidosis-associated antigen was merely suggested, with the antigen itself still putative and unidentified. Sharing of TRAV12-1 and TRBV2 CDR3 motifs among multiple Lofgren's syndrome patients was reported, suggesting public CD4+ TCR repertoires. Compared with control subjects, Lofgren's syndrome patients reportedly showed the greatest expansion in the V gene segments TRAV12-1 and TRBV2.

This clonotype originated in a human donor with sarcoidosis (Löfgren's syndrome or another form), or a control subject (not recorded which). What was sequenced was CD4+ T cells from PBMCs. In this chain, TRBV7-2 is recombined with TRBJ2-4; TRBD1 is a possible D gene, resting on 6 matching bases. The CDR3 protein: CASSTRQAQNIQYF. The DNA is TGTGCCAGCAGCACCAGACAGGCCCAAAACATTCAGTACTTC. Outside the CDR3, residues come from the reference TRBV7-2 and TRBJ2-4 proteins, so the full variable domain is: GAGVSQSPSNKVTEKGKDVELRCDPISGHTALYWYRQSLGQGLEFLIYFQGNSAPDKSGLPSDRFSAERTGGSVSTLTIQRTQQEDSAVYLCASSTRQAQNIQYFGAGTRLSVL.